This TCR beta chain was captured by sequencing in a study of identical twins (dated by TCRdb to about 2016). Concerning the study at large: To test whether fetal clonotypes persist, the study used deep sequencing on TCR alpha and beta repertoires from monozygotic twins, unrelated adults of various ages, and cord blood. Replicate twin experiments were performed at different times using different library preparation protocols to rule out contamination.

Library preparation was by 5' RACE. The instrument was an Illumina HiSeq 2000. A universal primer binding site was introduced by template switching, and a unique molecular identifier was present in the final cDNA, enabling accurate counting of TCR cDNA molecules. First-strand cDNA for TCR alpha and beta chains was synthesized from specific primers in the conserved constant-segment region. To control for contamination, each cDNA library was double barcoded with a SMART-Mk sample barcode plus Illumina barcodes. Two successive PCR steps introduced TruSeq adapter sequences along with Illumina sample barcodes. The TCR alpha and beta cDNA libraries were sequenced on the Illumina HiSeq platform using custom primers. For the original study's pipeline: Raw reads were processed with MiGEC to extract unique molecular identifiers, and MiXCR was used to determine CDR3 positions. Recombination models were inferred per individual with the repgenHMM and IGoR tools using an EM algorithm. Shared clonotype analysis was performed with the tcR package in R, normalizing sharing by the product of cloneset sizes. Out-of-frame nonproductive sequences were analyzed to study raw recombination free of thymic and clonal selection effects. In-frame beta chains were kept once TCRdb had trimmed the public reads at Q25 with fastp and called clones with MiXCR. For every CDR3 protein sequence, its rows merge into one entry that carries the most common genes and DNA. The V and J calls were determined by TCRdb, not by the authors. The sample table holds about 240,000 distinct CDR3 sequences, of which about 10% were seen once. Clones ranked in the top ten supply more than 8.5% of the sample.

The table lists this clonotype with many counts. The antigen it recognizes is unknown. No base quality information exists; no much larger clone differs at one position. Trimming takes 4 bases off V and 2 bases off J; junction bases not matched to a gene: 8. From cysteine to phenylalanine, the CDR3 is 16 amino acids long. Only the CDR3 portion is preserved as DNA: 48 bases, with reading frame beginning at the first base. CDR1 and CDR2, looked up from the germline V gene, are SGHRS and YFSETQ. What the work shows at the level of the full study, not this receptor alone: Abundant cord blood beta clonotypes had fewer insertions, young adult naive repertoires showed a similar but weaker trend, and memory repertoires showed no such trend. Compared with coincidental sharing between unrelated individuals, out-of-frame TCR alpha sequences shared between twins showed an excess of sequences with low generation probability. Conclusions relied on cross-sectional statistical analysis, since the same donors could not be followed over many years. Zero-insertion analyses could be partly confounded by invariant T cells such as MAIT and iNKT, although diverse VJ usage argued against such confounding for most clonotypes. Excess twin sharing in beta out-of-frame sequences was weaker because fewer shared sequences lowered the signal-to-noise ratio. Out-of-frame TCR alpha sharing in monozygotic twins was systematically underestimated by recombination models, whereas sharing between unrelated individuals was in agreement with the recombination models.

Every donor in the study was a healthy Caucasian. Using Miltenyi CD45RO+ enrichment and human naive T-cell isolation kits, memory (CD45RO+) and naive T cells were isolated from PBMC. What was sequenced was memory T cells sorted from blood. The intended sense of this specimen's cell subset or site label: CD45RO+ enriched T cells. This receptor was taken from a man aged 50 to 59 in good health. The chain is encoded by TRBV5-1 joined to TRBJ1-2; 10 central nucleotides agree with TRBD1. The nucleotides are TGCGCCAGCAGCCCAGGGACAGGGGCTCAAAACTATGGCTACACCTTC. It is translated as CASSPGTGAQNYGYTF.